This T cell receptor (beta chain) was captured by sequencing in a study of blood T cell repertoires in COVID-19. Turning to the study itself: Both acute and convalescent COVID-19 samples were obtained from the United States, Italy and Spain. PBMCs, B-cell-depleted T cells, or T cells were the source of the cDNA or gDNA that made up the material.

Germline values: CDR1 SGHTA, CDR2 FQGNSA. J gave up 1 base and V 1 base, and 0 bases lay outside the gene matches. The CDR3 runs to 15 residues. Only in-frame clones appear in the TCRdb table, and some are missing; sequencing was by immunoSEQ multiplex PCR. The sample lists 79,000 or so clones, about 89% occurring once. The receptor's source is a human donor in a cohort sampled during active COVID-19. The material sequenced was peripheral blood. The chain combines TRBV7-2 with TRBJ2-1; TRBD2 matches at 8 bases. The CDR3 loop reads CASSLGGRSYNEQFF. The CDR3 DNA sequence: TGTGCCAGCAGCTTAGGCGGGAGGTCCTACAATGAGCAGTTCTTC.